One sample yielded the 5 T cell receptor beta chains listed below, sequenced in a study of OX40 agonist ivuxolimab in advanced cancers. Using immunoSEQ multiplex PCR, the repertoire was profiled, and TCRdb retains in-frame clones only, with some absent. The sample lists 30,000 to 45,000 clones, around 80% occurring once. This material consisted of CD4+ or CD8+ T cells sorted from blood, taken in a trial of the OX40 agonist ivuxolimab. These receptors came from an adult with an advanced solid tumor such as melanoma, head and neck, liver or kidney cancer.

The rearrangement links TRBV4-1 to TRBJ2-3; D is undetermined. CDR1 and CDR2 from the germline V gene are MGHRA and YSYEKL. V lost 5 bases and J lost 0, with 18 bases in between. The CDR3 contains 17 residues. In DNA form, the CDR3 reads TGCGCCAGCAGCTTTACGCAAATCGCGTCTAGCACAGATACGCAGTATTTT. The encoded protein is CASSFTQIASSTDTQYF.

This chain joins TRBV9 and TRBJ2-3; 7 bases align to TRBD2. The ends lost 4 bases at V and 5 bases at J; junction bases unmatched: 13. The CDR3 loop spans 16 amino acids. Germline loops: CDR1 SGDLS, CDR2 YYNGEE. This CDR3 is CASSRQEGRALDTQYF. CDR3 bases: TGTGCCAGCAGCCGGCAAGAGGGGAGGGCCCTAGATACGCAGTATTTT.

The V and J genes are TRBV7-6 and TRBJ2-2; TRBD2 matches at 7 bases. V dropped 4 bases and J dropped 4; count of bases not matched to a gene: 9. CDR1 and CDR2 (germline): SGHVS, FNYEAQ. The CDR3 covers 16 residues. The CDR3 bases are TGTGCCAGCAGCTCAAGCGGGCTAGCGGTCACCGGGGAGCTGTTTTTT. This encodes CASSSSGLAVTGELFF.

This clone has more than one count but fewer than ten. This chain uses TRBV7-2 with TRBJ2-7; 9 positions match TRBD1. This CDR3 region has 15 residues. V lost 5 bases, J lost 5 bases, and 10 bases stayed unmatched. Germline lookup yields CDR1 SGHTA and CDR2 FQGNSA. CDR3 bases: TGTGCCAGCAGCATAGGACAGGGGAGAAGGGACGAGCAGTACTTC. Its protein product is CASSIGQGRRDEQYF.

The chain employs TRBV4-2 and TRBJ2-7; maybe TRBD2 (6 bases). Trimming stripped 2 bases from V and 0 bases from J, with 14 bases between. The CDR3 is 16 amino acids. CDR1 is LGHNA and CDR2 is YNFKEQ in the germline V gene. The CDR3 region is CASSQSGDLSSYEQYF. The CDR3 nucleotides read TGTGCCAGCAGCCAATCCGGGGACTTAAGCTCCTACGAGCAGTACTTC.